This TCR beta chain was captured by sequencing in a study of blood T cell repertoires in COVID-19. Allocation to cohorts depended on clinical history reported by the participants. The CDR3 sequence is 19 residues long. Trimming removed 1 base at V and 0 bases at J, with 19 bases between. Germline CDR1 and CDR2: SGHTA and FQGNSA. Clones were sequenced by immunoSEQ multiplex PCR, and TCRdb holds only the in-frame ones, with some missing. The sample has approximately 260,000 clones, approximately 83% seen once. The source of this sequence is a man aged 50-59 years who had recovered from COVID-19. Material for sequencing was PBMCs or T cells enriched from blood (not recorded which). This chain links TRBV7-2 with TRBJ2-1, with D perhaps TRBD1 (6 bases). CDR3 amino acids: CASSLEVGARLSSYNEQFF. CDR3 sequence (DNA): TGTGCCAGCAGCTTAGAGGTGGGGGCGAGACTTAGCTCCTACAATGAGCAGTTCTTC.